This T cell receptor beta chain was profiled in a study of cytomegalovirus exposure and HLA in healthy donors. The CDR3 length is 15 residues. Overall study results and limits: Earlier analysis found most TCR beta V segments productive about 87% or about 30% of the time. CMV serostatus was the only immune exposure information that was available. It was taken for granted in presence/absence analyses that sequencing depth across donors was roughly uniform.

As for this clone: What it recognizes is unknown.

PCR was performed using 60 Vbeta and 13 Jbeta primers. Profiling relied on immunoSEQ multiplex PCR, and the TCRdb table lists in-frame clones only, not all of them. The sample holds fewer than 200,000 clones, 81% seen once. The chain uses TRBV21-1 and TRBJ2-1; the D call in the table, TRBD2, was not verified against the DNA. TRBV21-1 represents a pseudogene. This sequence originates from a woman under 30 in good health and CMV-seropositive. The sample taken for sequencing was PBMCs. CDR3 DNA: TGTGCCAGCAGCATCACTAGTGGGAGCTACAATGAGCAGTTCTTC. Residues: CASSITSGSYNEQFF.